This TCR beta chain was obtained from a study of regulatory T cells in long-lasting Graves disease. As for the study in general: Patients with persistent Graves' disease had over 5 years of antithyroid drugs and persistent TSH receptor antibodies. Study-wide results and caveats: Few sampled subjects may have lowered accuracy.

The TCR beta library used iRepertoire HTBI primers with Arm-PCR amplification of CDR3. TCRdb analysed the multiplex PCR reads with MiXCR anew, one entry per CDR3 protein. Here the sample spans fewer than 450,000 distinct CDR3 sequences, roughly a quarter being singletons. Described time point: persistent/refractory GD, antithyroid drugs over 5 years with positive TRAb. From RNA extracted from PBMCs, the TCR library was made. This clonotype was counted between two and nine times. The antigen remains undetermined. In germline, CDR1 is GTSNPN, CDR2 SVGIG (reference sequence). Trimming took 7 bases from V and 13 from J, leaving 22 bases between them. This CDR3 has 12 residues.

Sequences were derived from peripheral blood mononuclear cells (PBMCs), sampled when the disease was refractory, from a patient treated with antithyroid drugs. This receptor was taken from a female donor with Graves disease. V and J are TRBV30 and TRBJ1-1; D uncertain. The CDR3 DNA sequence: TGTGCCTCTCCCCGGGGTGGCGATTTGGTTTTCTTT. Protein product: CASPRGGDLVFF.